These 13 T cell receptor beta chains were all obtained from the same sample, sequenced in a study of blood T cell repertoires in COVID-19. Some clones are missing from TCRdb's copy, which holds only in-frame ones; the method was immunoSEQ multiplex PCR. The table records 120,000 to 150,000 clones, around 83% of them present only once. The sample consisted of peripheral blood. The receptors originated from a woman aged 45-65 years in a cohort sampled during active or convalescent COVID-19.

The rearrangement links TRBV19 to TRBJ1-5; perhaps TRBD1 as D (5 bases). V shed 7 bases and J shed 4 bases, with 17 bases lying between them. Germline CDR1 reads LNHDA; CDR2 reads SQIVND (reference sequence). CDR3 size: 15 residues. CDR3 in DNA: TGTGCCAGTACCGATAGGGGCACTTTTAATCAGCCCCAGCATTTT. This gives the protein CASTDRGTFNQPQHF.

The chain has TRBV19 and TRBJ2-7; 8 nucleotides match TRBD1. The CDR3 runs 15 residues. The germline CDR1 and CDR2 sequences are LNHDA and SQIVND (reference sequence). After removal of 1 base from V and 3 bases from J, the junction contained 5 bases not matched to a gene. CDR3 loop: CASSIAPGGIYEQYF. As DNA, the CDR3 is TGTGCCAGTAGTATAGCGCCAGGGGGCATCTACGAGCAGTACTTC.

This rearrangement joins TRBV5-1 to TRBJ1-3; 9 bases line up with TRBD1. V gave up 3 bases and J gave up 11 bases; unmatched junction bases: 9. Germline-derived CDR1 and CDR2 are SGHRS and YFSETQ. The CDR3 covers 14 residues. CDR3 DNA: TGCGCCAGCAGCTCGGTCCCGGGACAGGGCCCCATATATTTT. Translated, it gives CASSSVPGQGPIYF.

V usage is TRBV5-4 and J usage is TRBJ2-5, with a possible D match to TRBD2 (6 bases). The CDR3 has 13 residues. Germline V gene data show CDR1 as SGHNT and CDR2 as YYREEE (reference sequence). Trimming took off 4 bases at V and 0 bases at J, with 7 bases between the two ends. Here the CDR3 reads CASSGTDQETQYF. In DNA, the CDR3 is TGTGCCAGCAGCGGGACTGACCAAGAGACCCAGTACTTC. The full variable domain, rest sourced from reference TRBV5-4 and TRBJ2-5, is ETGVTQSPTHLIKTRGQQVTLRCSSQSGHNTVSWYQQALGQGPQFIFQYYREEENGRGNFPPRFSGLQFPNYSSELNVNALELDDSALYLCASSGTDQETQYFGPGTRLLVL.

V usage is TRBV30 and J usage is TRBJ2-2; D remains ambiguous. The V end was cut by 4 bases, the J end by 6 bases, with 12 bases between. The CDR3 is made up of 13 amino acids. Germline V gives CDR1 GTSNPN, CDR2 SVGIG (reference sequence). The CDR3 DNA reads TGTGCCTGGACTATGGAGCGCCCCGGGGAGCTGTTTTTT. Its translation is CAWTMERPGELFF.

The rearrangement joins TRBV27 to TRBJ2-1, with D uncertain. Germline lookup yields CDR1 MNHEY and CDR2 SMNVEV (reference sequence). V lost 3 bases and J 1 base, leaving 4 bases between the germline ends. This CDR3 has 13 residues. CDR3 DNA: TGTGCCAGCAGTTTCGGGTCCTACAATGAGCAGTTCTTC. Its translation is CASSFGSYNEQFF.

This clone was recorded at least ten times. J is TRBJ1-5 and V is TRBV9; 7 bases map to TRBD1. V shed 3 bases, J shed 0 bases, and the junction held 3 bases outside the gene matches. Germline CDR1 SGDLS, CDR2 YYNGEE. The CDR3 is 15 residues long. The CDR3 bases are TGTGCCAGCAGCGAGACAGGGTATAGCAATCAGCCCCAGCATTTT. Protein: CASSETGYSNQPQHF.

V and J are TRBV11-2 and TRBJ2-3; 8 bases align to TRBD2. This CDR3 contains 18 residues. J lost 3 bases, V lost 5 bases, and 16 bases had no gene match. CDR1 is SGHAT and CDR2 is FQNNGV in the germline V gene. DNA of the CDR3: TGTGCCAGCAGCCCCACGGGTTGGACGGGGACTAGTACAGATACGCAGTATTTT. This gives the protein CASSPTGWTGTSTDTQYF.

This chain uses TRBV29-1 with TRBJ1-1; 8 nucleotides match TRBD1. With 7 bases clipped from V and 11 bases from J, the junction kept 12 bases outside the gene matches. The germline V gene has CDR1 SQVTM and CDR2 ANQGSEA. This CDR3 has 12 amino acids. For the CDR3, the DNA is TGCAGCGGAGGCCAGGGGGCGCGGGCGGCTTTCTTT. Protein: CSGGQGARAAFF.

The chain has TRBV5-6 and TRBJ2-1, with 7 bases matching TRBD1. This CDR3 contains 15 residues. Germline assignment: CDR1 SGHDT and CDR2 YYEEEE. V shed 0 bases, J shed 6 bases, and the junction held 6 bases outside the gene matches. The CDR3 here is CASSLGSYRGNEQFF. The CDR3 bases are TGTGCCAGCAGCTTGGGGTCCTACAGGGGCAATGAGCAGTTCTTC.

About this clone: Different DNA sequences within this sample yield the same CDR3. The J gene is TRBJ2-2, the V gene TRBV5-4; 7 bases are shared with TRBD2. Germline CDR1 and CDR2: SGHNT and YYREEE (reference sequence). The CDR3 consists of 15 residues. J lost 5 bases, V lost 4 bases, and 8 bases had no gene match. The CDR3 is CASSPQRGNTGELFF. The CDR3 DNA reads as TGTGCCAGCAGCCCACAGCGGGGTAATACCGGGGAGCTGTTTTTT.

The rearrangement joins TRBV7-2 to TRBJ2-1, with 11 bases identical to TRBD2. Trimming at V came to 5 bases and at J to 0 bases, leaving 12 bases not matched to a gene. The CDR3 loop spans 19 amino acids. Germline V lookup: CDR1 SGHTA, CDR2 FQGNSA. CDR3 amino acids: CASSQAGLAGGSSYNEQFF. The CDR3 DNA follows: TGTGCCAGCAGCCAAGCGGGGCTAGCGGGGGGCAGCTCCTACAATGAGCAGTTCTTC. The full variable domain, rest sourced from reference TRBV7-2 and TRBJ2-1, is GAGVSQSPSNKVTEKGKDVELRCDPISGHTALYWYRQSLGQGLEFLIYFQGNSAPDKSGLPSDRFSAERTGGSVSTLTIQRTQQEDSAVYLCASSQAGLAGGSSYNEQFFGPGTRLTVL.

The CDR3 sequence: CASSVGGGASSTDTQYF. In DNA, the CDR3 is TGTGCCAGCAGCGTGGGCGGGGGGGCCTCTAGCACAGATACGCAGTATTTT. V usage is TRBV9 and J usage is TRBJ2-3; 9 bases map to TRBD2. Germline CDR1 is SGDLS and CDR2 is YYNGEE. The CDR3 is 17 residues long. V shed 2 bases and J 0 bases; nucleotides not matched to a gene: 7.